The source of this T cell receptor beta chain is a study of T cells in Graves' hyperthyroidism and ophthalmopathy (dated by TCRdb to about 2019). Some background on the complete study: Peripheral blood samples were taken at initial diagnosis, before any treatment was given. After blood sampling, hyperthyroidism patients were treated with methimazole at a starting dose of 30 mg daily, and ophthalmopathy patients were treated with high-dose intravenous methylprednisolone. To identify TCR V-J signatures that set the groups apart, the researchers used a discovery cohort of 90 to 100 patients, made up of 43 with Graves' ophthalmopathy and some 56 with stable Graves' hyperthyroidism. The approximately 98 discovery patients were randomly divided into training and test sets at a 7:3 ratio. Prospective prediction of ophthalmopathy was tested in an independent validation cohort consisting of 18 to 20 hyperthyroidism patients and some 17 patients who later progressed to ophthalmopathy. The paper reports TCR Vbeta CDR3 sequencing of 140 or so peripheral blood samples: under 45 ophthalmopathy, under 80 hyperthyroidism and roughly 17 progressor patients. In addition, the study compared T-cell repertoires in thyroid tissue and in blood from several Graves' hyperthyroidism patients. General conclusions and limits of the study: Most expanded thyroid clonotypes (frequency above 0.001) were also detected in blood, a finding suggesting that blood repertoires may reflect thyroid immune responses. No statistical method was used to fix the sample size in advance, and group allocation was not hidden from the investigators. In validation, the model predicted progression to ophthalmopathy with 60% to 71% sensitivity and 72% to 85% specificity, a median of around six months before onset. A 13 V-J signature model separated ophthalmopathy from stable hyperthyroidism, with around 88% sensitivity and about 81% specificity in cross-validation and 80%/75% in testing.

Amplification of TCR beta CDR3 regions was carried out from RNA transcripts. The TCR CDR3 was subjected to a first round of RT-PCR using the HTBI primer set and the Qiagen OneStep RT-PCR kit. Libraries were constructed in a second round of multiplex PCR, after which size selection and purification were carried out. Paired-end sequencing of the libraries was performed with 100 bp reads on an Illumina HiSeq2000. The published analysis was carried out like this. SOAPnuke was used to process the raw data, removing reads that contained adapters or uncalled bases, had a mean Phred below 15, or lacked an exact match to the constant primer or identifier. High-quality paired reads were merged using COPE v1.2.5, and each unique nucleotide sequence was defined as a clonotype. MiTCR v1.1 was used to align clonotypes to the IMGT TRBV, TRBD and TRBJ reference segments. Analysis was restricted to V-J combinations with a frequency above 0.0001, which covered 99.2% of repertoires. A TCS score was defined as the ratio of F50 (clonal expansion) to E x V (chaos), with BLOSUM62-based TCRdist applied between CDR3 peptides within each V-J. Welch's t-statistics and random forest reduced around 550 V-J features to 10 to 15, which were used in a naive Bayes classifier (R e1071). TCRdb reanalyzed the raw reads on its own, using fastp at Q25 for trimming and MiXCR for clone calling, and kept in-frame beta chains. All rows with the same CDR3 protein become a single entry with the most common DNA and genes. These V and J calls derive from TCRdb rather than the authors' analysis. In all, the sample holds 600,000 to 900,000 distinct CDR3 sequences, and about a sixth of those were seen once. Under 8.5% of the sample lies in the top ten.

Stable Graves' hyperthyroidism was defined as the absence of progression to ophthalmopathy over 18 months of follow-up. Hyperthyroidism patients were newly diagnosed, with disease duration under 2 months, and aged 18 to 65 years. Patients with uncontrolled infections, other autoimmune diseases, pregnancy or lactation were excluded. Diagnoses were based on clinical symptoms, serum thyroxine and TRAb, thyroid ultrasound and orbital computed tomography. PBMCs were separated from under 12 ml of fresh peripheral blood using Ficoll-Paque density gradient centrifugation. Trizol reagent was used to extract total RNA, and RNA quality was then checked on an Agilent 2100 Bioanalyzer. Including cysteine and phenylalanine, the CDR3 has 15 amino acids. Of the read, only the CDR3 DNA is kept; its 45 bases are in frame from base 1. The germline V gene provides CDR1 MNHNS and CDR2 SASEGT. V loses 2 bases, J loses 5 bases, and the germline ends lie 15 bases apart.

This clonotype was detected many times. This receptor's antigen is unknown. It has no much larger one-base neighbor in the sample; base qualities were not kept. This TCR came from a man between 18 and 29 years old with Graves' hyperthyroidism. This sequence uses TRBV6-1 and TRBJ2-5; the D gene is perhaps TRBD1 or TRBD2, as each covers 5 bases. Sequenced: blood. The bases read TGTGCCAGCAGTGAACTCGGCAGGGCTAGCGAGACCCAGTACTTC. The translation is CASSELGRASETQYF.